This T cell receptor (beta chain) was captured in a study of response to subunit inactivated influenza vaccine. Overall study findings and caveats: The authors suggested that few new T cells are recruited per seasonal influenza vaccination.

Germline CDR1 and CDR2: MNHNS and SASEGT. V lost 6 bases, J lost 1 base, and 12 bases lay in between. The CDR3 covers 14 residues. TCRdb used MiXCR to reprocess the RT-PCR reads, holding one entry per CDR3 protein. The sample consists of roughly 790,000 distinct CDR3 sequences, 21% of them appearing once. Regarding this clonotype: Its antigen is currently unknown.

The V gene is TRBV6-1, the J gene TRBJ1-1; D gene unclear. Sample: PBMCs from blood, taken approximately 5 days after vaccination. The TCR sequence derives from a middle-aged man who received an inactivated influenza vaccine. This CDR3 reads CASSRPTGNTEAFF. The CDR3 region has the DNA TGTGCCAGCAGCCGACCGACGGGGAACACTGAAGCTTTCTTT.